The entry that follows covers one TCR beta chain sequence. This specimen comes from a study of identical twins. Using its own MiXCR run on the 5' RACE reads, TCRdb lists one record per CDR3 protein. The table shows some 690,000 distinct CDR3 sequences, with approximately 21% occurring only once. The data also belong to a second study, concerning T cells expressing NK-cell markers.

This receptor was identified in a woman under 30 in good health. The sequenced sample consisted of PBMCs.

CDR3 sequence (DNA): TGTGCCAGCAGCACCGACAGGTCCCGCACCTTC. It codes for CASSTDRSRTF. The chain recombines TRBV7-9 with TRBJ1-2, with a tentative D call TRBD1 (6 bases). The length of the CDR3 is 11 residues. Germline V CDR1 and CDR2: SEHNR, FQNEAQ (reference sequence). Trimming removed 5 bases from V and 13 bases from J, with 14 bases in between.